This is a list of T cell receptor beta chains from one sample in a study of blood T cell repertoires in COVID-19. The protocol was immunoSEQ multiplex PCR, while the TCRdb copy is restricted to in-frame clones and leaves out a portion. Among 55,000 to 75,000 clones listed, around 91% were seen once. Sample: peripheral blood. All receptors come from a human donor in a cohort sampled during active COVID-19. CDR3s include the opening cysteine and the closing phenylalanine or tryptophan. D genes are given only for firm matches.

d_call | cdr3_length | v_call | cdr3_aa
TRBD1 | 15 | TRBV11-2 | CASSSGRGLRTEAFF
- | 15 | TRBV3-1/TRBV3-2 | CASSQGNAGNQPQHF
TRBD1 | 14 | TRBV11-2 | CASSFGTGAIEQYF
TRBD1 | 17 | TRBV11-2 | CASSFSRGQGAGNTIYF
TRBD1 | 16 | TRBV6-5 | CASSYSNRDRVRGYTF
- | 11 | TRBV6-5 | CASRDTYEQYF
TRBD1 | 17 | TRBV5-1 | CASSLTGGDTMNTEAFF
- | 16 | TRBV24-1 | CATSDPRGAGGYEQYF
TRBD2 | 15 | TRBV4-3 | CASSQVWGGTYEQYF
- | 15 | TRBV11-2 | CASSFSYRVGTEAFF
TRBD1 | 16 | TRBV10-3 | CAISEGGKGAYTEAFF
- | 16 | TRBV19 | CASSNQLGTEGYEQYF
TRBD2 | 12 | TRBV2 | CASGTSLYEQYF
- | 19 | TRBV27 | CASSGQQPTQGSGANVLTF
TRBD2 | 15 | TRBV6-4 | CASSDSGGAVDEQFF
TRBD1 | 13 | TRBV11-1 | CASSSDRVDEQYF
- | 13 | TRBV9 | CASSDGTPDEQYF
TRBD1 | 15 | TRBV5-1 | CASSLGTGGNQPQHF
- | 13 | TRBV5-1 | CASSLGGGTEAFF
TRBD1 | 14 | TRBV6-5 | CASSQTGAGTEAFF
TRBD1 | 16 | TRBV27 | CASRTTGAETYYEQYF
- | 14 | TRBV5-8 | CASSFRRGANEQYF
- | 13 | TRBV6-5 | CASSTQLHETQYF
TRBD1 | 14 | TRBV6-5 | CASSPGGGMEPQHF
- | 15 | TRBV27 | CASSLAGQTAYEQYF
- | 16 | TRBV18 | CASSRGRGGTNTEAFF
- | 15 | TRBV11-2 | CASSVKAGMNTEAFF
- | 16 | TRBV4-2 | CASSQVPRSSNEKLFF
TRBD1 | 15 | TRBV9 | CASSPGTGENTEAFF
- | 14 | TRBV12-2 | CASRLGAFNEKLFF
TRBD1 | 19 | TRBV7-2 | CASSLATGVRQGFTYEQYF
- | 17 | TRBV11-2 | CASSLVPGPSSYNEQFF
TRBD2 | 14 | TRBV27 | CASSLAGISYEQYF
- | 13 | TRBV9 | CASRGQGGNEQFF
- | 14 | TRBV3-1/TRBV3-2 | CASSQGGKGGKAFF
TRBD2 | 14 | TRBV7-8 | CASSLGGSYNEQFF
TRBD2 | 15 | TRBV11-2 | CASSLGRRGEGEQYF
- | 14 | TRBV18 | CASSPPMGPPEQYF
- | 14 | TRBV7-2 | CASSLDISGGPRTF
TRBD1 | 15 | TRBV28 | CASSFRQGALVEQYF
- | 15 | TRBV5-1 | CASTAAGNAYNEQFF
- | 18 | TRBV11-2 | CASSSRQDRDSYNSPLHF
- | 13 | TRBV6-5 | CASTGVESYEQYF
TRBD1 | 13 | TRBV6-4 | CARLNRGRTEAFF
TRBD1 | 14 | TRBV28 | CASSLGGQGREQYF
TRBD1 | 16 | TRBV9 | CASSVGGQATDQPQHF
- | 15 | TRBV2 | CASMIQGVDGEKLFF
TRBD2 | 12 | TRBV5-5 | CASSVAGDEQYF
TRBD1 | 13 | TRBV19 | CASKGQAQETQYF
- | 13 | TRBV27 | CASSFRQYYGYTF
TRBD1 | 16 | TRBV3-1/TRBV3-2 | CASSPDRLYSGNTIYF
- | 14 | TRBV19 | CASSIGANSYEQYF
TRBD1 | 13 | TRBV19 | CASSGTGSYEQYF
TRBD1 | 14 | TRBV2 | CASLHDRAVTEAFF
TRBD2 | 19 | TRBV9 | CASSAALPFPGGSSYEQYF
- | 15 | TRBV27 | CASSLTGQPSYEQYF
- | 14 | TRBV6-2/TRBV6-3 | CASSYPREPYEQYF
- | 13 | TRBV5-4 | CASSRPDSYEQYF
- | 16 | TRBV7-3 | CASSLNSGSGANVLTF
- | 13 | TRBV7-3 | CASSYRRGDEQYF